This TCR beta chain was sequenced during a study of T cells in Graves' hyperthyroidism and ophthalmopathy. Study outcomes and limitations: Blood also contained most expanded thyroid clonotypes above 0.001.

What was amplified from RNA transcripts were TCR beta CDR3 regions. Initially, a first-round RT-PCR of the TCR CDR3 employed the HTBI primer set. One entry per CDR3 protein, called by TCRdb with MiXCR from the multiplex PCR reads. Of about 380,000 distinct CDR3 sequences in the sample, more than 11% are singletons; the top ten hold more than 9.5%. It was uncontrolled infection, other autoimmune disease, pregnancy or lactation that excluded patients. Thyroid ultrasound, orbital computed tomography, clinical symptoms, and serum thyroxine and TRAb underpinned diagnoses. Germline CDR1 and CDR2: KGHSH and LQKENI. There are 14 residues in the CDR3. Trimming cost V 2 bases and J 5 bases, with 10 bases left between them. This clonotype was counted many times. What it binds is unknown.

The origin of this receptor is a woman in her sixties or seventies with Graves' hyperthyroidism. The rearrangement links TRBV18 to TRBJ1-5, with unresolved D. Sequenced input: blood. CDR3 coding DNA: TGTGCCAGCTCACCAGGGCAGGAGTATCAGCCCCAGCATTTT. Translation gives CASSPGQEYQPQHF.